The next 5 T cell receptor beta chains were all read from a single sample in a study of cytomegalovirus exposure and HLA in healthy donors. This PCR relied on a set of 60 Vbeta primers and 13 Jbeta primers. TCRdb's copy holds only in-frame clones and misses some; the assay was immunoSEQ multiplex PCR. Among some 130,000 clones listed, about two thirds were seen once. Sequenced input: PBMCs. The origin of the receptors is a woman aged 60 to 75 in good health and CMV-seropositive.

This chain connects TRBV9 to TRBJ1-1; D is perhaps TRBD1 (5 bases). The CDR3 runs to 15 residues. Germline CDR1 is SGDLS and CDR2 is YYNGEE. Trimming shortened V by 1 base and J by 3 bases, and 13 bases separated the two germline ends. CDR3 in amino acids: CASSVNLGGDTEAFF. CDR3 coding DNA: TGTGCCAGCAGCGTAAACCTAGGAGGGGACACTGAAGCTTTCTTT.

The chain uses TRBV5-1 and TRBJ2-1; possible D gene TRBD2, 5 bases. CDR3 length: 15 residues. Between the trimmed V and J ends, which lost 2 bases and 3 bases, there was a span of 12 bases. Germline V gene data show CDR1 as SGHRS and CDR2 as YFSETQ. The CDR3 reads CASSLRTSVYNEQFF. CDR3 bases: TGCGCCAGCAGCTTAAGGACTTCGGTCTACAATGAGCAGTTCTTC.

The CDR3 loop reads CAISEGQALSGANVLTF. DNA for the CDR3: TGTGCCATCAGTGAGGGGCAGGCCCTCTCTGGGGCCAACGTCCTGACTTTC. V usage is TRBV10-3 and J usage is TRBJ2-6, with D hard to call. The germline V gene has CDR1 ENHRY and CDR2 SYGVKD. The CDR3 runs to 17 residues. The V and J ends lost 2 bases and 0 bases respectively, with 11 bases between them.

This clone was found a few times. The chain links TRBV5-1 to TRBJ1-5; 9 bases line up with TRBD1. With V trimmed by 4 bases and J by 3 bases, 5 bases remained unmatched. The CDR3 contains 15 residues. Germline V gene lookup returns CDR1 SGHRS and CDR2 YFSETQ. The CDR3 loop is CASSAGQGFNQPQHF. For the CDR3, the DNA is TGCGCCAGCAGCGCGGGACAGGGCTTCAATCAGCCCCAGCATTTT.

The V and J genes are TRBV9 and TRBJ1-1; 9 bases align to TRBD1. The CDR3 consists of 16 residues. V lost 4 bases to trimming and J lost 4 bases; unmatched junction nucleotides: 11. Germline lookup yields CDR1 SGDLS and CDR2 YYNGEE. The CDR3 sequence: CASSRRAGTGTTEAFF. The CDR3, as DNA: TGTGCCAGCAGCCGTAGGGCAGGGACAGGGACCACTGAAGCTTTCTTT.